These 7 T cell receptor beta chains were all obtained from the same sample, sequenced in a study of Ad26.COV2.S vaccination and SARS-CoV-2 variants. The method was immunoSEQ multiplex PCR; TCRdb's version includes in-frame clones alone and lacks a portion of them. The sample lists hundreds of thousands of clones, roughly nine tenths occurring once. This sample's treatment: some 20 received Ad26.COV2.S at low or high dose, single or two shots; 5 received placebo; per-sample allocation not given. Material that was analyzed had been drawn on day 63 after the first vaccine or placebo injection. The sample in question was peripheral blood, obtained in a trial of Ad26.COV2.S vaccine versus placebo. These receptors came from a person aged 18-60 years who received the Ad26.COV2.S COVID-19 vaccine or a placebo.

V is TRBV6-6 and J is TRBJ2-1; D is possibly TRBD1 (6 bases). The germline V and J ends were trimmed by 3 bases and 6 bases, with 9 bases remaining between them. The germline V gene encodes CDR1 MNHNY and CDR2 SVGAGI (reference sequence). This CDR3 contains 13 residues. The CDR3 nucleotides are TGTGCCAGCAGTTATGGGGGCTTCAATGAGCAGTTCTTC. Protein sequence: CASSYGGFNEQFF.

Concerning this clone: The identical CDR3 is also encoded by other nucleotide sequences in the sample. The chain joins TRBV3-1 (or the pseudogene TRBV3-2) to TRBJ1-6, with no clear D. Deletions cut 6 bases from V and 0 bases from J, with 3 bases between. CDR1 is LGHDT, CDR2 YNNKEL, per germline (reference sequence). The CDR3 runs to 13 residues. The CDR3 here is CASSRSYNSPLHF. The CDR3 bases are TGTGCCAGCAGTCGCTCCTATAATTCACCCCTCCACTTT.

J is TRBJ1-2 and V is TRBV6-6; D gene uncertain. V was clipped by 0 bases and J by 2 bases, with 13 bases between them. Looked up from germline, CDR1 is MNHNY and CDR2 is SVGAGI (reference sequence). This CDR3 comprises 16 residues. For the CDR3, the DNA is TGTGCCAGCAGTTACTCTTTTCCGGGGTTCAACTATGGCTACACCTTC. It specifies CASSYSFPGFNYGYTF.

This sequence joins TRBV10-3 and TRBJ1-2; D is unclear. Germline CDR1 and CDR2: ENHRY and SYGVKD. This CDR3 is 12 amino acids long. Between the trimmed V and J ends, which lost 10 bases and 4 bases, there was a span of 13 bases. Here the CDR3 reads CATGLSSYGYTF. The DNA for the CDR3 is TGTGCCACCGGTCTGTCCAGCTATGGCTACACCTTC.

V and J are TRBV3-1 (or the pseudogene TRBV3-2) and TRBJ2-3, with 9 bases lining up with TRBD2. V dropped 2 bases and J dropped 4; count of bases not matched to a gene: 13. Germline lookup yields CDR1 LGHDT and CDR2 YNNKEL (reference sequence). The CDR3 contains 18 residues. The CDR3 nucleotides are TGTGCCAGCAGCCAAACCCTTGAACCGGGACTAGCTCCAGATACGCAGTATTTT. It codes for CASSQTLEPGLAPDTQYF.

The chain joins TRBV11-2 to TRBJ1-3; TRBD1 matches 7 bases. J gave up 8 bases and V 1 base, and 8 bases lay outside the gene matches. The CDR3 contains 15 residues. Germline CDR1 reads SGHAT; CDR2 reads FQNNGV. The CDR3 reads CASSLVGDRDDTIYF. The CDR3 nucleotides read TGTGCCAGCAGCTTAGTGGGCGACAGGGACGACACCATATATTTT.

The V call is TRBV4-2, the J call TRBJ1-5; 10 positions match TRBD1. CDR3 size: 14 residues. V was pared by 5 bases and J by 9 bases, with 7 bases of the junction left unmatched. The germline gives CDR1 LGHNA, CDR2 YNFKEQ. The CDR3 sequence is CASSFGQGEWPQHF. CDR3 sequence (DNA): TGTGCCAGCAGCTTCGGACAGGGGGAATGGCCCCAGCATTTT.